This is a list of T cell receptor beta chains from one sample in a study of blood T cell repertoires in COVID-19. This table comes from immunoSEQ multiplex PCR, and its TCRdb copy is limited to in-frame clones, with some not included. The sample lists about 160,000 clones, around 83% occurring once. Material for sequencing was PBMCs or T cells enriched from blood (not recorded which). Receptors were obtained from a woman aged 50 to 60 in a cohort exposed to, infected with or recovered from COVID-19 (not recorded which). The CDR3 runs from the conserved cysteine through the conserved F or W. A D gene is named only where the DNA matches it firmly. Size values are once, few and many counts, or a class for expanded clones, and some rows have none.

v_call: TRBV30; clone_size: NA; d_call: TRBD1; j_call: TRBJ2-5; cdr3_aa: CAWRASRGRGETQYF; cdr3_nt: TGTGCCTGGAGAGCTTCTAGGGGGCGAGGGGAGACCCAGTACTTC
v_call: TRBV14; clone_size: NA; d_call: NA; j_call: TRBJ2-2; cdr3_aa: CASSQDQTVFGELFF; cdr3_nt: TGTGCCAGCAGCCAAGACCAAACTGTTTTCGGGGAGCTGTTTTTT
v_call: TRBV9; clone_size: once; d_call: NA; j_call: TRBJ1-6; cdr3_aa: CASSVDTGIGSPLHF; cdr3_nt: TGTGCCAGCAGCGTTGATACAGGGATAGGCTCACCCCTCCACTTT
v_call: TRBV28; clone_size: NA; d_call: TRBD1; j_call: TRBJ1-2; cdr3_aa: CASSTGTGAYRYGYTF; cdr3_nt: TGTGCCAGCAGTACCGGGACAGGGGCCTATCGTTATGGCTACACCTTC
v_call: TRBV19; clone_size: NA; d_call: TRBD1; j_call: TRBJ1-2; cdr3_aa: CASADRALYGYTF; cdr3_nt: TGTGCCAGCGCGGACAGGGCTCTCTATGGCTACACCTTC
v_call: TRBV6-8; clone_size: NA; d_call: TRBD1; j_call: TRBJ2-7; cdr3_aa: CASAIIGTAYEQYF; cdr3_nt: TGTGCCAGCGCGATAATAGGGACAGCTTACGAGCAGTACTTC
v_call: TRBV6-6; clone_size: NA; d_call: TRBD1; j_call: TRBJ1-4; cdr3_aa: CASRGTGGGEKLFF; cdr3_nt: TGTGCCAGCAGGGGGACAGGGGGCGGAGAAAAACTGTTTTTT
v_call: TRBV19; clone_size: NA; d_call: NA; j_call: TRBJ2-4; cdr3_aa: CASSMSGGAKNIQYF; cdr3_nt: TGTGCCAGTAGTATGTCTGGGGGGGCCAAAAACATTCAGTACTTC
v_call: TRBV5-1; clone_size: once; d_call: TRBD1; j_call: TRBJ1-3; cdr3_aa: CASSLVYRGISNTIYF; cdr3_nt: TGCGCCAGCAGCTTGGTTTACAGGGGAATCTCCAACACCATATATTTT
v_call: TRBV2; clone_size: NA; d_call: NA; j_call: TRBJ1-1; cdr3_aa: CASNPSGLSAEAFF; cdr3_nt: TGTGCCAGCAACCCAAGTGGCCTAAGCGCTGAAGCTTTCTTT
v_call: TRBV6-1; clone_size: NA; d_call: NA; j_call: TRBJ2-3; cdr3_aa: CASSEAYSSTDTQYF; cdr3_nt: TGTGCCAGCAGTGAAGCGTACTCTAGCACAGATACGCAGTATTTT
v_call: TRBV29-1; clone_size: NA; d_call: TRBD1; j_call: TRBJ1-1; cdr3_aa: CSVRDRVGTEAFF; cdr3_nt: TGCAGCGTCCGAGACAGGGTTGGCACTGAAGCTTTCTTT
v_call: TRBV3-1/TRBV3-2; clone_size: NA; d_call: NA; j_call: TRBJ1-1; cdr3_aa: CASSPLDSFAGPTEAFF; cdr3_nt: TGTGCCAGCAGCCCTCTAGATTCATTCGCAGGGCCGACTGAAGCTTTCTTT
v_call: TRBV27; clone_size: NA; d_call: TRBD1; j_call: TRBJ2-1; cdr3_aa: CASSLGQGAYNEQFF; cdr3_nt: TGTGCCAGCAGTTTAGGCCAGGGGGCCTACAATGAGCAGTTCTTC
v_call: TRBV28; clone_size: NA; d_call: NA; j_call: TRBJ1-2; cdr3_aa: CATADSANYGYTF; cdr3_nt: TGTGCCACCGCGGACAGTGCTAACTATGGCTACACCTTC
v_call: TRBV5-4; clone_size: NA; d_call: NA; j_call: TRBJ2-3; cdr3_aa: CASSLVGGLTDTQYF; cdr3_nt: TGTGCCAGCAGCTTGGTGGGGGGTTTAACAGATACGCAGTATTTT
v_call: TRBV28; clone_size: NA; d_call: NA; j_call: TRBJ1-3; cdr3_aa: CASSATGRGNTIYF; cdr3_nt: TGTGCCAGCAGTGCGACAGGTCGCGGAAACACCATATATTTT
v_call: TRBV10-1; clone_size: NA; d_call: TRBD1; j_call: TRBJ2-1; cdr3_aa: CASSEPGQGNEQFF; cdr3_nt: TGCGCCAGCAGTGAGCCGGGACAGGGGAATGAGCAGTTCTTC
v_call: TRBV7-2; clone_size: NA; d_call: NA; j_call: TRBJ2-2; cdr3_aa: CASSLVSVTNTGELFF; cdr3_nt: TGTGCCAGCAGCTTAGTTTCTGTTACGAACACCGGGGAGCTGTTTTTT
v_call: TRBV19; clone_size: NA; d_call: NA; j_call: TRBJ1-4; cdr3_aa: CASSIGPEEKLFF; cdr3_nt: TGTGCCAGTAGTATTGGCCCGGAGGAAAAACTGTTTTTT
v_call: TRBV11-2; clone_size: NA; d_call: NA; j_call: TRBJ1-2; cdr3_aa: CASSLLGGVRGYTF; cdr3_nt: TGTGCCAGCAGCTTATTGGGGGGTGTTAGGGGCTACACCTTC
v_call: TRBV25-1; clone_size: once; d_call: TRBD2; j_call: TRBJ2-1; cdr3_aa: CASSGYSGRNHNEQFF; cdr3_nt: TGTGCCAGCAGTGGGTATAGCGGGAGGAACCACAATGAGCAGTTCTTC
v_call: TRBV7-2; clone_size: NA; d_call: NA; j_call: TRBJ1-5; cdr3_aa: CASSLAGSNQPQHF; cdr3_nt: TGTGCCAGCAGCTTAGCAGGGAGTAATCAGCCCCAGCATTTT
v_call: TRBV28; clone_size: NA; d_call: TRBD2; j_call: TRBJ2-4; cdr3_aa: CASSPPGLAGGRAKNIQYF; cdr3_nt: TGTGCCAGCAGTCCCCCGGGACTAGCGGGAGGTAGAGCCAAAAACATTCAGTACTTC
v_call: TRBV10-2; clone_size: NA; d_call: TRBD1; j_call: TRBJ2-4; cdr3_aa: CASSGTGSKKNIQYF; cdr3_nt: TGCGCCAGCAGTGGGACAGGGTCTAAGAAAAACATTCAGTACTTC
v_call: TRBV24-1; clone_size: NA; d_call: TRBD2; j_call: TRBJ2-5; cdr3_aa: CATSPTVGFGGGAETQYF; cdr3_nt: TGTGCCACCAGTCCCACGGTCGGATTCGGCGGGGGGGCGGAGACCCAGTACTTC
v_call: TRBV20-1; clone_size: NA; d_call: TRBD1; j_call: TRBJ1-1; cdr3_aa: CSAGGQGLLGAFF; cdr3_nt: TGCAGTGCTGGTGGACAGGGCCTTTTGGGAGCTTTCTTT
v_call: TRBV28; clone_size: NA; d_call: NA; j_call: TRBJ2-3; cdr3_aa: CASSFRLPTQRVSDTQYF; cdr3_nt: TGTGCCAGCAGTTTCAGACTTCCTACCCAGCGAGTCTCAGATACGCAGTATTTT
v_call: TRBV4-3; clone_size: once; d_call: NA; j_call: TRBJ1-2; cdr3_aa: CASSQDVSSGYTF; cdr3_nt: TGCGCCAGCAGCCAAGATGTGAGTTCTGGCTACACCTTC
v_call: TRBV28; clone_size: NA; d_call: NA; j_call: TRBJ2-2; cdr3_aa: CASSSSLASTGELFF; cdr3_nt: TGTGCCAGCAGTTCTAGTCTAGCGAGTACCGGGGAGCTGTTTTTT
v_call: TRBV5-1; clone_size: NA; d_call: TRBD1; j_call: TRBJ1-1; cdr3_aa: CASSMETGLNTEAFF; cdr3_nt: TGCGCCAGCAGTATGGAGACAGGGCTGAACACTGAAGCTTTCTTT
v_call: TRBV11-2; clone_size: NA; d_call: NA; j_call: TRBJ2-5; cdr3_aa: CASSSPSGWGEPQETQYF; cdr3_nt: TGTGCCAGCAGCTCCCCCAGTGGGTGGGGGGAACCCCAAGAGACCCAGTACTTC
v_call: TRBV6-1; clone_size: NA; d_call: TRBD1; j_call: TRBJ2-1; cdr3_aa: CASSDLGGTGGNEQFF; cdr3_nt: TGTGCCAGCAGTGACCTTGGAGGGACAGGGGGCAATGAGCAGTTCTTC
v_call: TRBV7-9; clone_size: NA; d_call: NA; j_call: TRBJ1-1; cdr3_aa: CASSPRRGLWTEAFF; cdr3_nt: TGTGCCAGCAGCCCCCGGCGGGGACTATGGACTGAAGCTTTCTTT
v_call: TRBV6-1; clone_size: NA; d_call: NA; j_call: TRBJ2-7; cdr3_aa: CASSTGGAYEQYF; cdr3_nt: TGTGCCAGCAGTACAGGTGGAGCCTACGAGCAGTACTTC
v_call: TRBV9; clone_size: NA; d_call: NA; j_call: TRBJ2-7; cdr3_aa: CASNLGGRRYDEQYF; cdr3_nt: TGTGCCAGCAACCTAGGGGGTCGACGTTATGACGAGCAGTACTTC
v_call: TRBV9; clone_size: NA; d_call: TRBD2; j_call: TRBJ2-3; cdr3_aa: CASSVGAGGPLTDTQYF; cdr3_nt: TGTGCCAGCAGCGTAGGGGCGGGGGGGCCGCTGACAGATACGCAGTATTTT
v_call: TRBV28; clone_size: NA; d_call: NA; j_call: TRBJ1-2; cdr3_aa: CASSPDVARGGYTF; cdr3_nt: TGTGCCAGCAGTCCCGACGTGGCTCGAGGGGGCTACACCTTC
v_call: TRBV6-5; clone_size: NA; d_call: TRBD1; j_call: TRBJ1-5; cdr3_aa: CASSLGTGDQPQHF; cdr3_nt: TGTGCCAGCAGTCTCGGGACAGGGGATCAGCCCCAGCATTTT
v_call: TRBV19; clone_size: NA; d_call: TRBD1; j_call: TRBJ1-6; cdr3_aa: CASSIGPGTGANSPLHF; cdr3_nt: TGTGCCAGTAGTATAGGCCCCGGGACAGGGGCTAATTCACCCCTCCACTTT
v_call: TRBV18; clone_size: NA; d_call: TRBD1; j_call: TRBJ1-1; cdr3_aa: CASSGQENTEAFF; cdr3_nt: TGTGCCAGCTCAGGACAGGAGAACACTGAAGCTTTCTTT
v_call: TRBV11-2; clone_size: NA; d_call: TRBD1; j_call: TRBJ2-4; cdr3_aa: CASSDGDRVINIQYF; cdr3_nt: TGTGCCAGCAGCGACGGGGACAGGGTAATAAACATTCAGTACTTC
v_call: TRBV5-1; clone_size: NA; d_call: TRBD2; j_call: TRBJ2-7; cdr3_aa: CASSSERMGLAGEENYEQYF; cdr3_nt: TGCGCCAGCAGCTCCGAACGTATGGGACTAGCGGGAGAGGAGAACTACGAGCAGTACTTC
v_call: TRBV5-1; clone_size: once; d_call: TRBD2; j_call: TRBJ2-7; cdr3_aa: CASSLGTSGKAEQYF; cdr3_nt: TGCGCCAGCAGCTTGGGGACTAGCGGGAAAGCCGAGCAGTACTTC
v_call: TRBV9; clone_size: few; d_call: TRBD1; j_call: TRBJ1-3; cdr3_aa: CASSAGTGGNTIYF; cdr3_nt: TGTGCCAGCAGCGCAGGGACAGGGGGAAACACCATATATTTT